These 15 T cell receptor beta chains originate from one sample sequenced in a study of blood T cell repertoires in COVID-19. Sequenced by immunoSEQ multiplex PCR; TCRdb stores in-frame clones only, minus some. This table holds 210,000 or so clones, 75% to 90% found once. The sample was peripheral blood. The receptors were gathered from a man aged 25 to 40 with COVID-19, enrolled during active disease.

The J gene is TRBJ2-1, the V gene TRBV30, with TRBD1 matching over 8 bases. CDR3 length: 15 residues. Germline values: CDR1 GTSNPN, CDR2 SVGIG (reference sequence). J was trimmed by 7 bases and V by 0 bases; bases with no gene match: 8. The CDR3 DNA reads as TGTGCCTGGAGTGTGACAGGGGCAGGGAGGAATGAGCAGTTCTTC. It codes for CAWSVTGAGRNEQFF.

The chain combines TRBV5-6 with TRBJ1-6; 7 nucleotides align to TRBD1. The CDR3 length is 16 residues. CDR1 and CDR2 from the germline V gene are SGHDT and YYEEEE. V was clipped by 0 bases and J by 1 base; unmatched bases: 1. CDR3 in DNA: TGTGCCAGCAGCTTGGGGACAGGTTCCTATAATTCACCCCTCCACTTT. Protein: CASSLGTGSYNSPLHF.

In this sample, this clone turned up once. The chain uses TRBV2 and TRBJ1-6, with D maybe TRBD1 (5 bases). V was clipped by 6 bases and J by 0 bases, with 12 bases between them. Per the germline V gene, CDR1 is SNHLY and CDR2 is FYNNEI. The CDR3 runs to 16 residues. CDR3 loop: CASSPRGSSYNSPLHF. CDR3 coding DNA: TGTGCCAGCAGCCCCCGGGGGAGCTCCTATAATTCACCCCTCCACTTT.

The chain is built from TRBV19 and TRBJ1-2, with D perhaps matching TRBD1 (6 bases). Germline CDR1 and CDR2: LNHDA and SQIVND (reference sequence). This CDR3 is 12 amino acids long. V was shortened by 8 bases and J by 6 bases, with 13 bases between the two germline ends. The CDR3 region has the DNA TGTGCCAGTGCGCAGGGGATAAATGGCTACACCTTC. It codes for CASAQGINGYTF.

The rearrangement links TRBV2 to TRBJ1-3; D is uncertain. V lost 8 bases to trimming and J lost 2 bases, with 10 bases between them. The CDR3 length is 13 residues. In germline, CDR1 is SNHLY, CDR2 FYNNEI. The CDR3 reads CASVVSTGNTIYF. CDR3 bases: TGTGCCAGCGTTGTGAGCACTGGAAACACCATATATTTT.

The chain employs TRBV27 and TRBJ1-6; no definite D call. The CDR3 has 12 residues. Per the germline V gene, CDR1 is MNHEY and CDR2 is SMNVEV (reference sequence). Trimming took off 3 bases at V and 7 bases at J, with 4 bases between the two ends. CDR3 DNA: TGTGCCAGCAGTTTCCAAAATTCACCCCTCCACTTT. This sequence encodes CASSFQNSPLHF.

The V call is TRBV6-6, the J call TRBJ2-7, with TRBD1 as a possible D gene (6 bases). The ends were cut back, 5 bases at V and 1 base at J, with 9 bases in the middle. The V gene's germline CDR1 is MNHNY and CDR2 SVGAGI (reference sequence). The CDR3 is 13 amino acids. CDR3 protein: CASSRDISYEQYF. The CDR3 bases are TGTGCCAGCAGTCGGGACATTTCCTACGAGCAGTACTTC.

The chain recombines TRBV6-5 with TRBJ1-2; D gene ambiguous. V was trimmed by 0 bases and J by 4 bases, leaving 6 bases between them. Germline V lookup: CDR1 MNHEY, CDR2 SVGAGI. The CDR3 length is 13 residues. The CDR3: CASSYSASYGYTF. In nucleotides, the CDR3 is TGTGCCAGCAGTTACTCGGCCAGCTATGGCTACACCTTC.

The CDR3 loop reads CASSPSSYEQYF. CDR3 nucleotide sequence: TGTGCCAGCAGCCCGAGCTCCTACGAGCAGTACTTC. V and J are TRBV3-1 (or the pseudogene TRBV3-2) and TRBJ2-7; D gene ambiguous. V was clipped by 4 bases and J by 0 bases, with 4 bases between them. Per the germline V gene, CDR1 is LGHDT and CDR2 is YNNKEL (reference sequence). The CDR3 has 12 residues.

This clone was seen once. This chain uses TRBV2 with TRBJ1-5, with TRBD1 as a possible D gene (6 bases). This CDR3 region has 14 residues. V lost 4 bases, J lost 3 bases, and 10 bases lay in between. Germline CDR1 is SNHLY and CDR2 is FYNNEI. The CDR3 spells CASSARGYNQPQHF. The CDR3 nucleotides read TGTGCCAGCAGTGCGAGGGGGTACAATCAGCCCCAGCATTTT.

The J gene is TRBJ1-5, the V gene TRBV6-6, with 9 bases fitting TRBD1. V shed 5 bases and J 6 bases; nucleotides not matched to a gene: 14. CDR3 length: 17 residues. Germline assignment: CDR1 MNHNY and CDR2 SVGAGI (reference sequence). The CDR3 nucleotides read TGTGCCAGCAGTCCCCACCCCCCGGGACAGGGAATTCAGCCCCAGCATTTT. This codes for CASSPHPPGQGIQPQHF.

This chain connects TRBV9 to TRBJ1-1; TRBD1 aligns across 8 bases. V shed 1 base and J 2 bases; nucleotides not matched to a gene: 4. The CDR3 contains 15 residues. Per germline, CDR1 SGDLS and CDR2 YYNGEE. The CDR3 reads CASSVNPGGNTEAFF. DNA for the CDR3: TGTGCCAGCAGCGTAAATCCAGGGGGCAACACTGAAGCTTTCTTT.

The chain recombines TRBV6-5 with TRBJ1-1; possibly TRBD1 for D (5 bases). V was cut by 5 bases and J by 10 bases, with 14 bases left in between. The length of the CDR3 is 12 residues. From germline, CDR1 is MNHEY and CDR2 SVGAGI. Written as DNA, the CDR3 is TGTGCCAGCAGTCTCGAGGGGAGGGGAGCTTTCTTT. Its protein product is CASSLEGRGAFF.

This chain joins TRBV6-6 and TRBJ1-1; D is unresolved. The V end was cut by 6 bases, the J end by 2 bases, with 10 bases between. Germline assignment: CDR1 MNHNY and CDR2 SVGAGI (reference sequence). This CDR3 spans 13 amino acids. The CDR3, as DNA: TGTGCCAGCAGCCTTGGGCCAAACACTGAAGCTTTCTTT. Translating it yields CASSLGPNTEAFF.

The genes are TRBV19 and TRBJ1-3; D is undetermined. CDR1 and CDR2 from the germline V gene are LNHDA and SQIVND (reference sequence). Between the trimmed V and J ends, which lost 5 bases and 2 bases, there was a span of 10 bases. CDR3 length: 14 amino acids. CDR3: CASSGGSTGNTIYF. The CDR3 DNA sequence: TGTGCCAGTAGTGGCGGGAGTACTGGAAACACCATATATTTT.